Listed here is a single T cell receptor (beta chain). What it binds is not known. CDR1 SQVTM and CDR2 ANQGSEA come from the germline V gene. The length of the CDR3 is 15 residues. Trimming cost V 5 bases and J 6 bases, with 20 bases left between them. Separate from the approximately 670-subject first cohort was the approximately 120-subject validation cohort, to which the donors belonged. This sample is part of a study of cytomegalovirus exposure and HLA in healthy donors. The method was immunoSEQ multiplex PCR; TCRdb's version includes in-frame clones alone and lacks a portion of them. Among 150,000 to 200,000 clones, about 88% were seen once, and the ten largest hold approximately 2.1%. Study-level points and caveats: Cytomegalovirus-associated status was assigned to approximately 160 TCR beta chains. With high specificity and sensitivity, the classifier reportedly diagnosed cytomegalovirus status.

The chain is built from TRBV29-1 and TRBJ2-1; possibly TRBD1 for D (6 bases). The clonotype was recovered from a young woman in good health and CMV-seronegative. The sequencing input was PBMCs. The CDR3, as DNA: TGCAGCGTTCATACTAGGGGGACCTACGGCAATGAGCAGTTCTTC. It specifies CSVHTRGTYGNEQFF.